This entry lists 2 T cell receptor beta chains sequenced from one sample in a study of somatic mutations in cytotoxic T cells in rheumatoid arthritis. Generated by immunoSEQ multiplex PCR, the TCRdb table keeps only in-frame clones and is missing some. This table has about 4,500 clones, roughly 77% appearing once. The sequenced material came from CD8+ T cells sorted from blood. These receptors were taken from a woman aged 60 to 75 with rheumatoid arthritis.

The chain carries TRBV6-5 and TRBJ1-6; a possible D gene is TRBD1 (6 bases). Trimming took 2 bases from V and 10 from J, leaving 15 bases between them. CDR1 is MNHEY, CDR2 SVGAGI, per germline. The CDR3 sequence is 15 residues long. CDR3 sequence reads: CASSYGAGESSPLHF. Here the CDR3 DNA reads TGTGCCAGCAGTTACGGGGCAGGGGAAAGCTCACCCCTCCACTTT.

The J gene is TRBJ1-2, the V gene TRBV7-9; D may be TRBD1 (5 bases). Trimming left V 5 bases short and J 0 bases short, with 13 bases between. The CDR3 extends over 15 amino acids. CDR1 SEHNR and CDR2 FQNEAQ come from the germline V gene (reference sequence). Here the CDR3 reads CASSDGAGANYGYTF. In nucleotides, the CDR3 is TGTGCCAGCAGCGATGGGGCGGGGGCTAACTATGGCTACACCTTC. Supplemented by reference TRBV7-9 and TRBJ1-2, the full variable domain reads DTGVSQNPRHKITKRGQNVTFRCDPISEHNRLYWYRQTLGQGPEFLTYFQNEAQLEKSRLLSDRFSAERPKGSFSTLEIQRTEQGDSAMYLCASSDGAGANYGYTFGSGTRLTVV.